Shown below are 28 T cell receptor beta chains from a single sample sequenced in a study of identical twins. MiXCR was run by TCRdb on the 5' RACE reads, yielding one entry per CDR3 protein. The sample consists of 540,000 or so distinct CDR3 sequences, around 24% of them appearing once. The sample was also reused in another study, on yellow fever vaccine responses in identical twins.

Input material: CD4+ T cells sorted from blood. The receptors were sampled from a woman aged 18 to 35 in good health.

CDR3 nucleotide sequence: TGTGCCAGCAGTTCTGGAAACTCCGGGGCGGAGACCCAGTACTTC. It yields the protein CASSSGNSGAETQYF. This chain links TRBV12-3 or TRBV12-4 with TRBJ2-5, with D perhaps given as TRBD1 or TRBD2 (5 bases each). This CDR3 comprises 15 residues. Between the trimmed V and J ends, which lost 4 bases and 5 bases, there was a span of 17 bases.

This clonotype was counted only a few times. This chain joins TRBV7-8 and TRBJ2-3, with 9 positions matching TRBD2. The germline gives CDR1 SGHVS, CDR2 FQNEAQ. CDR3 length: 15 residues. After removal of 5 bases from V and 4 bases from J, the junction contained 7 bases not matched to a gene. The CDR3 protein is CASSPGLAWADTQYF. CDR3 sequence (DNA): TGTGCCAGCAGCCCCGGACTAGCGTGGGCAGATACGCAGTATTTT.

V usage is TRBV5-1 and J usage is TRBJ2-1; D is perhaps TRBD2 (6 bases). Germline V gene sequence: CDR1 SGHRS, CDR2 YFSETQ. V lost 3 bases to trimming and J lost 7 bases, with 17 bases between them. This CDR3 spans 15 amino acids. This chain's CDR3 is CASSSPGLSINEQFF. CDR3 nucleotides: TGCGCCAGCAGCTCCCCGGGACTTTCAATTAATGAGCAGTTCTTC. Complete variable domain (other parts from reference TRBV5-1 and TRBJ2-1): KAGVTQTPRYLIKTRGQQVTLSCSPISGHRSVSWYQQTPGQGLQFLFEYFSETQRNKGNFPGRFSGRQFSNSRSEMNVSTLELGDSALYLCASSSPGLSINEQFFGPGTRLTVL.

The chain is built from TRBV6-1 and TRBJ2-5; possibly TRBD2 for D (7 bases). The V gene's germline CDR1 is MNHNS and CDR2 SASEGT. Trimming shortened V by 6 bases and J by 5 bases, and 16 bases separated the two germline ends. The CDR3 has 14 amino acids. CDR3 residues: CASRTPGGWETQYF. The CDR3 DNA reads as TGTGCCAGCAGGACCCCGGGGGGCTGGGAGACCCAGTACTTC.

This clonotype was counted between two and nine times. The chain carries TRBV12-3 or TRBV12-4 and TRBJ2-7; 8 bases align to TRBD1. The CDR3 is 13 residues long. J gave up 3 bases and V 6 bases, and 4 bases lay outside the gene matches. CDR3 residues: CASRLTGVYEQYF. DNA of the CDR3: TGTGCCAGCAGACTGACAGGGGTCTACGAGCAGTACTTC.

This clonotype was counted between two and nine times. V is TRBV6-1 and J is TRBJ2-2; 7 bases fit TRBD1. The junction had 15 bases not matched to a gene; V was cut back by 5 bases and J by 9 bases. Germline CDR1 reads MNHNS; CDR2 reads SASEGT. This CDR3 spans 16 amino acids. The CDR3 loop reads CASSRPQGTLGRELFF. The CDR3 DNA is TGTGCCAGCAGTCGACCACAGGGGACCCTCGGCCGGGAGCTGTTTTTT.

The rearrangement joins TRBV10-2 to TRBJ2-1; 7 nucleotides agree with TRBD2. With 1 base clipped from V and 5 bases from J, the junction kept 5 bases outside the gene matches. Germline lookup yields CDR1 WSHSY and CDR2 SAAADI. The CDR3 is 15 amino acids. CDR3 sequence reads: CASSEWVAGHNEQFF. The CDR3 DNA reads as TGCGCCAGCAGTGAGTGGGTAGCGGGCCACAATGAGCAGTTCTTC.

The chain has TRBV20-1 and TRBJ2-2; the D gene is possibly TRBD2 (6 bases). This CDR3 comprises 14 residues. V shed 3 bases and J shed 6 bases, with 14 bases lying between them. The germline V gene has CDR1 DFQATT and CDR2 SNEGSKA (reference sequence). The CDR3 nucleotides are TGCAGTGCTAGGGAGGGGATGGGTGCCGGGGAGCTGTTTTTT. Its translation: CSAREGMGAGELFF.

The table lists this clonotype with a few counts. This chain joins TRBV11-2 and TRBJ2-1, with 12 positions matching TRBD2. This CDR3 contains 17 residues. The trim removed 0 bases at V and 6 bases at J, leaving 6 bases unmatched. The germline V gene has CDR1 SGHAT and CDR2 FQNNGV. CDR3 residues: CASSLEPLAGGANEQFF. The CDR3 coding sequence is TGTGCCAGCAGCTTAGAACCCCTAGCGGGAGGGGCCAATGAGCAGTTCTTC.

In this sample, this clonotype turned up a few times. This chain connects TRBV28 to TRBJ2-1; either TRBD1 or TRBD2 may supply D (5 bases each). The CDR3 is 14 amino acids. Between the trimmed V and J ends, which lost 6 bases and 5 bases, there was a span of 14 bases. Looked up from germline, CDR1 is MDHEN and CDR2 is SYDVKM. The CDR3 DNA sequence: TGTGCCAGCAGCCTAGGGACCTTTAACAATGAGCAGTTCTTC. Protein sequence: CASSLGTFNNEQFF. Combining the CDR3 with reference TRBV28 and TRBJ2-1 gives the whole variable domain DVKVTQSSRYLVKRTGEKVFLECVQDMDHENMFWYRQDPGLGLRLIYFSYDVKMKEKGDIPEGYSVSREKKERFSLILESASTNQTSMYLCASSLGTFNNEQFFGPGTRLTVL.

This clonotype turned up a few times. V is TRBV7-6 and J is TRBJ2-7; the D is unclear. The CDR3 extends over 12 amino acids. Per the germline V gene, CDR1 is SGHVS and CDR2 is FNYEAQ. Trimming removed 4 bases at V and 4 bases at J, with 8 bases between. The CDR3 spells CASSYDGYEQYF. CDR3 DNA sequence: TGTGCCAGCAGCTACGACGGTTACGAGCAGTACTTC.

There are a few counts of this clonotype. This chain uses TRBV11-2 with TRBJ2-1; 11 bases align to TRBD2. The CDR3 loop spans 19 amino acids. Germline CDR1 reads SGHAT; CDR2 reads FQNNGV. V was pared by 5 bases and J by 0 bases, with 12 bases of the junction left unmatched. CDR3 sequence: CASSLLVAGGTTSYNEQFF. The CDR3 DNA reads TGTGCCAGCAGCCTCTTGGTAGCGGGGGGGACCACCTCCTACAATGAGCAGTTCTTC.

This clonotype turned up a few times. The CDR3 DNA sequence: TGTGCCGTCTCATACTCGGCGGATGAGCAGTTCTTC. Protein product: CAVSYSADEQFF. The chain uses TRBV15 and TRBJ2-1; D is unresolved. CDR1 and CDR2 (germline): LNHNV, YYDKDF (reference sequence). V gave up 11 bases and J gave up 8 bases, with 16 bases separating them. The CDR3 totals 12 residues.

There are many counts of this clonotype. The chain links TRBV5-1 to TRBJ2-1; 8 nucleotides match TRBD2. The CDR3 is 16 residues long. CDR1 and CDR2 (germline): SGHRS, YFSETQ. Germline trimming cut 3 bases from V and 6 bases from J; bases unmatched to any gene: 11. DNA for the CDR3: TGCGCCAGCAGCTCCACTGGACTAGCTCGTTCCAATGAGCAGTTCTTC. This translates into CASSSTGLARSNEQFF.

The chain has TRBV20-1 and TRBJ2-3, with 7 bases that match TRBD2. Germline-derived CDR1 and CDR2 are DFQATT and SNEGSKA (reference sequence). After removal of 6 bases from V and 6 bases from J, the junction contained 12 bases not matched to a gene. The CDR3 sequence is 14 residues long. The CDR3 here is CSAPGAGVADTQYF. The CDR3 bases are TGCAGTGCCCCTGGGGCGGGAGTGGCTGATACGCAGTATTTT.

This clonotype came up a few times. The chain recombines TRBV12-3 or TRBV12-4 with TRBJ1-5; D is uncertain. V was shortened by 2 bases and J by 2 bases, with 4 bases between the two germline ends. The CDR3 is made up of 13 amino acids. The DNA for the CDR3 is TGTGCCAGCAGTTTATCCCGCAATCAGCCCCAGCATTTT. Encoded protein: CASSLSRNQPQHF.

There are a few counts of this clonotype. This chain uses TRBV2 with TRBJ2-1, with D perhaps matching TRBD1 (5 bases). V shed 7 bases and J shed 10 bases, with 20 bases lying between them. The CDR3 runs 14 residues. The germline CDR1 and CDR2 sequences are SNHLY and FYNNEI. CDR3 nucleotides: TGTGCCAGCATGGCAGGGTTAGGTTTCTGGGAGCAGTTCTTC. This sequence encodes CASMAGLGFWEQFF.

The CDR3 region has the DNA TGTGCCAGCAGCCCCGGGACGGGGGGGAACTACGAGCAGTACGTC. Its translation is CASSPGTGGNYEQYV. The rearrangement joins TRBV28 to TRBJ2-7; 8 bases line up with TRBD2. Germline V gene sequence: CDR1 MDHEN, CDR2 SYDVKM. This CDR3 contains 15 residues. Trimming took 6 bases from V and 3 from J; bases not matched to a gene: 10.

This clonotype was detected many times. The chain's CDR3 is CASSEANSYGYTF. The CDR3, as DNA: TGTGCCAGCAGTGAAGCGAACAGCTATGGCTACACCTTC. The gene calls are TRBV2 and TRBJ1-2; D is ambiguous. Germline V CDR1 and CDR2: SNHLY, FYNNEI. Between the trimmed V and J ends, which lost 0 bases and 4 bases, there was a span of 6 bases. The CDR3 has 13 amino acids.

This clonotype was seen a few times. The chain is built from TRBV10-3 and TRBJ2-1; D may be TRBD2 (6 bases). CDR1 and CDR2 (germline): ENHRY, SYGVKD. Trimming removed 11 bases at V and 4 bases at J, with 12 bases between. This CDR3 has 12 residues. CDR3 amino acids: CAFGTGYNEQFF. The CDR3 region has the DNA TGTGCCTTCGGGACTGGATACAATGAGCAGTTCTTC.

The CDR3 loop reads CASSPRGNSYNEQFF. CDR3 nucleotides: TGCGCCAGCAGCCCCAGGGGGAACTCCTACAATGAGCAGTTCTTC. The genes are TRBV5-1 and TRBJ2-1; 7 positions agree with TRBD1. V dropped 4 bases and J dropped 0; count of bases not matched to a gene: 4. CDR3 length: 15 residues. CDR1 is SGHRS and CDR2 is YFSETQ in the germline V gene.

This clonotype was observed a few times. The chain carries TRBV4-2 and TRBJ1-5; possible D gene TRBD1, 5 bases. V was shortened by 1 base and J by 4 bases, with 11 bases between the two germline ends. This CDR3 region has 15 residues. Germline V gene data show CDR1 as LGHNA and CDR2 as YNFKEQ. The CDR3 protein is CASSQAARENQPQHF. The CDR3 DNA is TGTGCCAGCAGCCAAGCGGCCAGGGAAAATCAGCCCCAGCATTTT.

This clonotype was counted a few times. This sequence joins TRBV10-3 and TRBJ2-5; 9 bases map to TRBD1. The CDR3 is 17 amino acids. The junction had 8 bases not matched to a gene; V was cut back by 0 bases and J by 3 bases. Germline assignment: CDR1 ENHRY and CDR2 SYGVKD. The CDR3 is CAISESQMTGGKETQYF. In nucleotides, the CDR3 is TGTGCCATCAGTGAGTCCCAAATGACAGGGGGTAAAGAGACCCAGTACTTC.

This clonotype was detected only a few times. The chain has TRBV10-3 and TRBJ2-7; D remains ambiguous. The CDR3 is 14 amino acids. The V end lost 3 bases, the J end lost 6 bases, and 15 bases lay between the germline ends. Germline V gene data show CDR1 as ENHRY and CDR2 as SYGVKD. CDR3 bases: TGTGCCATCAGTGAAGGGCTCCCGTTGGGCGAGCAGTACTTC. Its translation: CAISEGLPLGEQYF.

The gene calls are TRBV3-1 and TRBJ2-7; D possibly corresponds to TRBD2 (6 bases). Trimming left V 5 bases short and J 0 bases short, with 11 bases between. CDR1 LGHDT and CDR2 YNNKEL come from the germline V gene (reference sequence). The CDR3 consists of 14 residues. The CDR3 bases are TGTGCCAGCAGCATAACGACTAGCTCCTACGAGCAGTACTTC. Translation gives CASSITTSSYEQYF.

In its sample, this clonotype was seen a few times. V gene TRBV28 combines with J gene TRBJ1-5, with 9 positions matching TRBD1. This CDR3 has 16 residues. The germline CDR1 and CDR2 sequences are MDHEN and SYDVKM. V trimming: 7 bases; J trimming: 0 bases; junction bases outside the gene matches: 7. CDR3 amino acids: CASKGQGIISNQPQHF. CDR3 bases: TGTGCCAGCAAGGGACAGGGAATAATTAGCAATCAGCCCCAGCATTTT.

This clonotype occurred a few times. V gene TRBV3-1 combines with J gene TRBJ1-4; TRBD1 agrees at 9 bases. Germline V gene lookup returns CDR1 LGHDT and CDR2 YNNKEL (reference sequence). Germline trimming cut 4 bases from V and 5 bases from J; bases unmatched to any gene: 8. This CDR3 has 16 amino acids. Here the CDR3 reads CASSRRDRGRNEKLFF. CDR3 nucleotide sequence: TGTGCCAGCAGCCGTAGAGACAGGGGGAGGAATGAAAAACTGTTTTTT.

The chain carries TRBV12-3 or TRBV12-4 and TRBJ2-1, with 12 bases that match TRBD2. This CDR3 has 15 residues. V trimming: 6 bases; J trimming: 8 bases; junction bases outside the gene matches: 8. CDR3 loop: CASSQLAGGFDEQFF. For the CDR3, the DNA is TGTGCCAGCAGCCAGCTAGCGGGAGGGTTCGATGAGCAGTTCTTC.